The clone carrying this T cell receptor (beta chain) was observed a handful of times. Its antigen is undetermined. This sample was included in a study of post-analysis software for immune sequencing data. Study background: Patients with relapsing-remitting, secondary progressive and progressive-relapsing multiple sclerosis courses were all represented.

The authors incorporated unique molecular identifiers into the TCR beta cDNA libraries. Each batch of 1 to 10 million T cells produced some 450,000 cDNA molecules. TCRdb re-derived calls from the PCR reads in MiXCR, one entry per CDR3 protein. In the table there are about 540,000 distinct CDR3 sequences, 34% of which are singletons. The study's findings and limits: Relative to controls, patients with multiple sclerosis showed significantly lower normalized Chao1 diversity.

The sequenced sample consisted of blood. This sequence originates from a girl aged 2-17 years with multiple sclerosis.

CDR3 residues: CASTDFSSSYNEQFF. CDR3 in DNA: TGTGCCAGCACTGACTTTTCGAGCTCCTACAATGAGCAGTTCTTC. The chain carries TRBV5-4 and TRBJ2-1; D remains ambiguous. The CDR3 consists of 15 residues. Per germline, CDR1 SGHNT and CDR2 YYREEE (reference sequence). The V and J ends lost 6 bases and 0 bases respectively, with 13 bases between them.